The following is a TCR beta chain sequence with its context. Its antigen is not yet known. Per-base quality was not reported, and no clone a single base away is much larger than it. The sample is drawn from a study of T cell clones after liver transplantation (dated by TCRdb to the late 2010s). Regarding the study in general: ITN030ST, the source of the samples, was a randomized trial that attempted immunosuppression withdrawal within 2 years of liver transplantation. Tolerance meant complete immunosuppression withdrawal for at least one year without liver enzymes rising beyond twice the upper limit of normal. Third party-reactive TCRbeta sequences were also identified from pre-transplant MLRs to serve as an antigen-independent comparator for donor-reactive sequences. No induction therapy was given to the subjects, and standard immunosuppression was administered until randomization at 12-24 months post-transplant. Blood samples were taken pre-transplant, pre-randomization before withdrawal, and post-randomization after full withdrawal or failed withdrawal. Donor-reactive T cell clones were identified using TCRbeta sequencing after a pre-transplant mixed lymphocyte reaction and were then followed in post-transplant blood. A cohort of 8 liver transplant recipients was studied, of whom 3 were classified as tolerant and 5 as non-tolerant. Of the eight recipients, three were HCV-positive, while the remaining recipients had been transplanted for non-autoimmune, non-viral indications. Results the study describes overall, beyond this receptor: Low numbers of available donor cells limited the measurable donor-reactive repertoire in a couple of subjects. In 5 of 8 subjects, circulating donor-reactive CD4 TCRbeta sequences decreased significantly after transplant, regardless of tolerance or HCV status. Since no allograft tissue specimens were available, donor-reactive T cells may have migrated into the graft instead of being deleted. When repertoire turnover was accounted for, significantly reduced detection of donor-reactive sequences was found in 7 of 8 subjects for CD4 and in 8 of 8 subjects for CD8. The conclusions were preliminary, being limited by small, heterogeneous patient numbers and by non-standardized post-transplant time points. A greater decline was seen for donor-reactive sequences than for third party-reactive sequences, suggesting partial antigen-specific deletion unrelated to withdrawal success.

Read against the paper, the sample's time point label means: pre-transplant. Thawed unstimulated PBMCs were stained for CD3, CD4 and CD8 and FACS-sorted into CD3+CD4+ and CD3+CD8+ populations. All 8 studied subjects were randomized to immunosuppression withdrawal. The Qiagen DNeasy Blood and Tissue Kit was used for genomic DNA isolation. V is shortened by 5 bases, J by 5 bases, and the region joining them spans 16 bases. From cysteine to phenylalanine, the CDR3 is 14 amino acids long. Just the 42-base CDR3 DNA is kept, in frame starting at base 1. From the germline V gene, CDR1 is SGHRS and CDR2 is YFSETQ. High-throughput TCRbeta CDR3 sequencing of frozen genomic DNA was performed by immunoSEQ, with PCR amplification, mapping, bias correction and internal controls included. The published analysis was carried out like this. Only productive rearrangements were retained, with each unique TCRbeta sequence defined by its CDR3 nucleotide sequence together with its V and J gene. For a sequence to be called donor-reactive, it needed a frequency of at least 0.01% and at least 5-fold expansion in CFSE-low cells compared with unstimulated pre-transplant cells. Minimum frequency thresholds were set for each subject based on the unstimulated sample with the lowest template count, ensuring at least 90% detection power. Repertoire turnover was measured by Jensen-Shannon divergence between the top 1000 TCRbeta sequences post- and pre-transplant. Two-sided Fisher's exact tests were used to test for changes in how often donor-reactive sequences were detected. This immuneACCESS table, as held by TCRdb, lists in-frame sequences with V and J called but not all clones. Of the missing ones, under half trace to an unresolved V gene in checked studies; the others have no known cause. V and J calls and clone size are given by that table; D and trimming were obtained from the DNA. This sample gives 65,000 to 80,000 clones in total; 80% of them show up just once. The top ten clones comprise 0.6% of the sample.

The receptor comes from a human donor who received a liver transplant. This chain joins TRBV5-1 to TRBJ2-5; no D segment can be confidently identified. The source was CD4+ T cells from blood, collected before liver transplant. At the DNA level, the sequence is TGCGCCAGCAGGGGGTCTACCTTCCGCGAGACCCAGTACTTC. Its protein product is CASRGSTFRETQYF.